Following are 13 T cell receptor beta chains from one sample sequenced in a study of blood T cells in healthy people across ages. Then a second PCR, running roughly 7 to 11 cycles, was carried out with a sample-barcoded 5' primer and a J-beta primer mix. From the 5' RACE reads, TCRdb called clonotypes with MiXCR, one entry per CDR3 protein. In the table there are about 640,000 distinct CDR3 sequences, under 65% of which are singletons. Sequencing input: blood. All receptors derive from a man in his sixties in good health.

The sample holds a few counts of this clonotype. The chain joins TRBV5-1 to TRBJ1-2; a possible D gene is TRBD1 (5 bases). This CDR3 is 14 amino acids long. Germline CDR1 is SGHRS and CDR2 is YFSETQ. The V and J ends lost 5 bases and 8 bases respectively, with 19 bases between them. The CDR3 loop reads CASSPAGNPRGYTF. The CDR3 DNA follows: TGCGCCAGCAGTCCGGCAGGGAACCCGCGGGGCTACACCTTC.

This chain connects TRBV12-3 or TRBV12-4 to TRBJ1-6; D is possibly TRBD1 (6 bases). This CDR3 has 14 amino acids. V was cut by 7 bases and J by 7 bases, with 14 bases left in between. As DNA, the CDR3 is TGTGCCAGCATTCCACAGGGTACAAATTCACCCCTCCACTTT. Translating gives CASIPQGTNSPLHF.

In DNA, the CDR3 is TGCAGTGCTGGCGGGACGAGGAGAGATACGCAGTATTTT. As protein: CSAGGTRRDTQYF. The chain employs TRBV20-1 and TRBJ2-3; the D gene is possibly TRBD2 (6 bases). The CDR3 extends over 13 amino acids. CDR1 DFQATT and CDR2 SNEGSKA come from the germline V gene (reference sequence). V was clipped by 5 bases and J by 5 bases, with 14 bases between them.

The V gene is TRBV27, the J gene TRBJ1-6; perhaps TRBD1 as D (6 bases). The germline V and J ends were trimmed by 6 bases and 9 bases, with 18 bases remaining between them. From germline, CDR1 is MNHEY and CDR2 SMNVEV (reference sequence). This CDR3 is built from 15 residues. The chain's CDR3 is CASRPSTGLGSPLHF. CDR3 nucleotide sequence: TGTGCCAGCAGACCTTCGACAGGATTAGGTTCACCCCTCCACTTT.

The chain is built from TRBV19 and TRBJ2-4, with D hard to call. CDR3 length equals 15 residues. The germline V gene has CDR1 LNHDA and CDR2 SQIVND (reference sequence). Trimming shortened V by 3 bases and J by 7 bases, and 16 bases separated the two germline ends. The DNA of the CDR3 is TGTGCCAGTAGTATCAGAGGCAACCGAGTTAACATTCAGTACTTC. Protein sequence: CASSIRGNRVNIQYF.

The V call is TRBV6-1, the J call TRBJ1-1; tentatively, D is TRBD1 (6 bases). Trimming took 9 bases from V and 2 from J, leaving 19 bases between them. The CDR3 covers 15 residues. Germline CDR1 and CDR2: MNHNS and SASEGT. In DNA, the CDR3 is TGTGCCAGTCGACGACAGGCCGCTTATAACACTGAAGCTTTCTTT. It translates to CASRRQAAYNTEAFF.

This clonotype was picked up a small number of times. The chain's CDR3 is CSARKGAGADYGYTF. The CDR3 DNA reads as TGCAGTGCGCGAAAAGGGGCAGGGGCTGACTATGGCTACACCTTC. V gene TRBV20-1 combines with J gene TRBJ1-2; D is possibly TRBD1 (6 bases). The germline V gene encodes CDR1 DFQATT and CDR2 SNEGSKA (reference sequence). V lost 6 bases and J 3 bases, leaving 20 bases between the germline ends. This CDR3 contains 15 residues.

At least ten counts were recorded for this clonotype. This chain links TRBV7-2 with TRBJ2-1; a weak D match, TRBD1 (5 bases). The length of the CDR3 is 14 residues. The V and J ends lost 5 bases and 4 bases respectively, with 12 bases between them. Germline loops: CDR1 SGHTA, CDR2 FQGNSA. CDR3 loop: CASSVQTEYNEQFF. For the CDR3, the DNA is TGTGCCAGCAGCGTCCAGACAGAGTACAATGAGCAGTTCTTC.

The chain uses TRBV5-4 and TRBJ2-5, with 7 bases lining up with TRBD1. V lost 5 bases and J lost 0; bases outside the gene matches: 7. Germline V gene lookup returns CDR1 SGHNT and CDR2 YYREEE (reference sequence). The CDR3 is made up of 15 amino acids. The CDR3 region is CASRNTGQNQETQYF. For the CDR3, the DNA is TGTGCCAGCAGGAATACGGGACAGAACCAAGAGACCCAGTACTTC.

This chain joins TRBV12-3 or TRBV12-4 and TRBJ2-5; 9 bases line up with TRBD1. V shed 6 bases, J shed 3 bases, and the junction held 5 bases outside the gene matches. CDR3 size: 14 residues. CDR3 residues: CASRQDRGKETQYF. The CDR3 DNA reads as TGTGCCAGCAGACAGGACAGGGGAAAAGAGACCCAGTACTTC.

This chain joins TRBV6-2 or TRBV6-3 and TRBJ2-7; 7 positions match TRBD1. There are 13 residues in the CDR3. Germline CDR1 is MNHEY and CDR2 is SVGEGT. With 5 bases clipped from V and 8 bases from J, the junction kept 9 bases outside the gene matches. The CDR3 loop reads CASSPGDRVKQYF. DNA for the CDR3: TGTGCCAGCAGTCCTGGAGACAGGGTCAAGCAGTACTTC.

This clonotype was seen once. The chain uses TRBV20-1 and TRBJ2-1, with 7 bases identical to TRBD2. Germline CDR1 is DFQATT and CDR2 is SNEGSKA (reference sequence). V lost 3 bases to trimming and J lost 0 bases; unmatched junction nucleotides: 5. This CDR3 is built from 15 residues. The CDR3 DNA reads TGCAGTGCTAGTTTGGCTAGCGGCTCCTACAATGAGCAGTTCTTC. This codes for CSASLASGSYNEQFF.

The chain employs TRBV5-1 and TRBJ1-4; 7 bases are a match to TRBD1. There are 14 residues in the CDR3. The ends lost 4 bases at V and 4 bases at J; junction bases unmatched: 4. The germline gives CDR1 SGHRS, CDR2 YFSETQ. DNA for the CDR3: TGCGCCAGCAGCCAAGGACAGGATAATGAAAAACTGTTTTTT. It translates to CASSQGQDNEKLFF.